Below, 26 T cell receptor beta chains from the same sample are listed, as sequenced in a study of post-analysis software for immune sequencing data. Study results and caveats: Relative to controls, patients had 4 or 5 TRBV segments at higher frequency, with TRBV5-6, TRBV5-1 and TRBV20-1 among these.

Libraries were made from TCR beta cDNA, and they carried unique molecular identifiers. One entry per CDR3 protein, called by TCRdb with MiXCR from the PCR reads. The table includes hundreds of thousands of distinct CDR3 sequences, roughly 46% detected once. These receptors are not linked to any known antigen. Sequencing was performed on blood. These receptor sequences come from a girl aged 10 to 17 with multiple sclerosis.

The V call is TRBV29-1, the J call TRBJ2-5; a possible D gene is TRBD1 (6 bases). Germline lookup yields CDR1 SQVTM and CDR2 ANQGSEA. This CDR3 is built from 13 residues. V lost 8 bases and J lost 5, with 18 bases in between. CDR3 DNA: TGCAGCTCCTGCTGGGGGCGCGGGGAGACCCAGTACTTC. This codes for CSSCWGRGETQYF.

This clonotype has only a few counts. The chain employs TRBV4-1 and TRBJ2-5; 7 bases match TRBD1. The CDR3 covers 13 residues. Germline CDR1 reads MGHRA; CDR2 reads YSYEKL. After removal of 1 base from V and 11 bases from J, the junction contained 7 bases not matched to a gene. CDR3 in DNA: TGCGCCAGCAGCCAAGTCCCCGGGACAGCGCAGTACTTC. Its translation: CASSQVPGTAQYF.

The chain is built from TRBV7-2 and TRBJ2-7; TRBD2 agrees at 14 bases. Germline V gene data show CDR1 as SGHTA and CDR2 as FQGNSA. The J segment lost 0 bases and the V segment lost 5 bases, leaving 12 bases of the junction unmatched. The CDR3 length is 19 residues. The CDR3 loop reads CASSPKWTSGRPSSYEQYF. The CDR3 DNA reads as TGTGCCAGCAGCCCTAAGTGGACTAGCGGGAGGCCCAGCTCCTACGAGCAGTACTTC.

The chain is built from TRBV6-1 and TRBJ2-7; no reliable D call. V gave up 2 bases and J gave up 3 bases, with 11 bases separating them. The CDR3 consists of 14 residues. Per germline, CDR1 MNHNS and CDR2 SASEGT. CDR3 sequence (DNA): TGTGCCAGCAGTGAACGAAGGTGGAACTACGAGCAGTACTTC. This encodes CASSERRWNYEQYF.

This clonotype occurred a few times. The V gene is TRBV7-3, the J gene TRBJ2-3; 13 bases are shared with TRBD2. V lost 1 base, J lost 0 bases, and 10 bases stayed unmatched. Germline lookup yields CDR1 SGHTA and CDR2 FQGTGA. The CDR3 runs to 20 residues. As DNA, the CDR3 is TGTGCCAGCAGCTTAAACCTTGGACTAGCGGGAGAGGCTAGCACAGATACGCAGTATTTT. Its protein is CASSLNLGLAGEASTDTQYF.

This clonotype was picked up a small number of times. The gene calls are TRBV28 and TRBJ2-1; 9 nucleotides match TRBD1. Germline V CDR1 and CDR2: MDHEN, SYDVKM. CDR3 size: 13 residues. Losses at the gene ends were 8 bases for V and 4 bases for J; bases not matched to a gene: 3. The CDR3 coding sequence is TGTGCCAGCGACAGGGGGGCATACAATGAGCAGTTCTTC. It translates to CASDRGAYNEQFF.

The sample holds a few counts of this clonotype. The chain uses TRBV20-1 and TRBJ1-2; D is undetermined. The V end lost 5 bases, the J end lost 8 bases, and 12 bases lay between the germline ends. This CDR3 is built from 11 residues. The germline gives CDR1 DFQATT, CDR2 SNEGSKA (reference sequence). The DNA for the CDR3 is TGCAGTGCTCGAGCCCGAAGGGGCTACACCTTC. Its translation: CSARARRGYTF.

This clonotype was counted many times. This sequence joins TRBV28 and TRBJ2-7, with 8 positions matching TRBD1. This CDR3 contains 16 residues. The germline V gene encodes CDR1 MDHEN and CDR2 SYDVKM. V shed 6 bases and J 1 base; nucleotides not matched to a gene: 11. This CDR3 is CASRTDGQGRSYEQYF. The CDR3 DNA follows: TGTGCCAGCAGGACCGACGGACAGGGTAGATCCTACGAGCAGTACTTC.

The chain combines TRBV15 with TRBJ2-3; 8 nucleotides line up with TRBD2. Germline V gene sequence: CDR1 LNHNV, CDR2 YYDKDF (reference sequence). CDR3 length equals 16 residues. V trimming: 2 bases; J trimming: 8 bases; junction bases outside the gene matches: 12. Here the CDR3 reads CATSRKSGSGLGTQYF. The CDR3 nucleotides are TGTGCCACCAGCAGAAAAAGCGGGAGCGGTTTAGGTACGCAGTATTTT. The entire variable domain, with the rest obtained from reference TRBV15 and TRBJ2-3, is as follows: DAMVIQNPRYQVTQFGKPVTLSCSQTLNHNVMYWYQQKSSQAPKLLFHYYDKDFNNEADTPDNFQSRRPNTSFCFLDIRSPGLGDTAMYLCATSRKSGSGLGTQYFGPGTRLTVL.

As to this clonotype: A much larger clone differs by one base, so this may be a read error. The V and J genes are TRBV29-1 and TRBJ2-6; D is possibly TRBD2 (5 bases). CDR1 is SQVTM and CDR2 is ANQGSEA in the germline V gene. The CDR3 covers 11 residues. The chain's CDR3 is CSVALANVRTF. The CDR3 region has the DNA TGCAGCGTCGCTCTAGCCAACGTCCGGACTTTC.

V and J are TRBV7-9 and TRBJ1-2; D perhaps matches TRBD1 (6 bases). Trimming shortened V by 5 bases and J by 2 bases, and 15 bases separated the two germline ends. The germline CDR1 and CDR2 sequences are SEHNR and FQNEAQ (reference sequence). The CDR3 has 15 amino acids. The CDR3 region is CASSPTGAANYGYTF. CDR3 coding DNA: TGTGCCAGCAGCCCGACAGGAGCGGCCAACTATGGCTACACCTTC. Looking up the rest from reference TRBV7-9 and TRBJ1-2 gives the full variable domain: DTGVSQNPRHKITKRGQNVTFRCDPISEHNRLYWYRQTLGQGPEFLTYFQNEAQLEKSRLLSDRFSAERPKGSFSTLEIQRTEQGDSAMYLCASSPTGAANYGYTFGSGTRLTVV.

There are a few counts of this clonotype. The chain has TRBV10-1 and TRBJ2-1; unclear D gene. The V gene lost 0 bases and the J gene lost 8 bases, with 11 bases spanning the gap. This CDR3 is built from 14 residues. The germline gives CDR1 WNHNN, CDR2 SYGVQD (reference sequence). The CDR3 sequence: CASSESAARYEQFF. For the CDR3, the DNA is TGCGCCAGCAGTGAGTCTGCGGCCAGGTATGAGCAGTTCTTC.

This clonotype was seen only a few times. The chain links TRBV29-1 to TRBJ1-1, with a tentative D call TRBD1 (5 bases). The length of the CDR3 is 12 residues. The germline V and J ends were trimmed by 4 bases and 1 base, with 7 bases remaining between them. Germline CDR1 reads SQVTM; CDR2 reads ANQGSEA. The CDR3 DNA is TGCAGCGTTGGTACAGGGAACACTGAAGCTTTCTTT. It codes for CSVGTGNTEAFF.

The chain joins TRBV20-1 to TRBJ2-6; D might be TRBD1 or TRBD2, each matching 5 bases. In germline, CDR1 is DFQATT, CDR2 SNEGSKA (reference sequence). This CDR3 has 16 residues. V shed 4 bases and J shed 0 bases, with 13 bases lying between them. The DNA of the CDR3 is TGCAGTGCTACCTCCGGGACCCCCTCTGGGGCCAACGTCCTGACTTTC. Residues: CSATSGTPSGANVLTF.

The chain has TRBV7-8 and TRBJ1-4; D is unclear. The V gene lost 2 bases and the J gene lost 5 bases, with 6 bases spanning the gap. The germline gives CDR1 SGHVS, CDR2 FQNEAQ. The CDR3 consists of 13 residues. The CDR3 DNA reads as TGTGCCAGCAGCTTATTCGCGAATGAAAAACTGTTTTTT. Amino acid sequence: CASSLFANEKLFF.

V is TRBV7-6 and J is TRBJ2-1; either TRBD1 or TRBD2 may fit D (5 bases each). The CDR3 is made up of 14 amino acids. V shed 1 base and J shed 8 bases, with 12 bases lying between them. Germline CDR1 SGHVS, CDR2 FNYEAQ. As DNA, the CDR3 is TGTGCCAGCAGCTTAGGATCTCAGGGAGATGAGCAGTTCTTC. Translated: CASSLGSQGDEQFF.

This clonotype has more than one count but fewer than ten. J is TRBJ2-1 and V is TRBV10-3, with a tentative D call TRBD1 (5 bases). Germline assignment: CDR1 ENHRY and CDR2 SYGVKD. V was cut by 0 bases and J by 3 bases, with 9 bases left in between. This CDR3 has 15 amino acids. The chain's CDR3 is CAISESQGSYNEQFF. CDR3 nucleotides: TGTGCCATCAGTGAGTCTCAGGGAAGCTACAATGAGCAGTTCTTC.

The chain links TRBV18 to TRBJ2-5; 8 bases agree with TRBD1. The germline V gene has CDR1 KGHSH and CDR2 LQKENI. Trimming at V came to 3 bases and at J to 1 base, leaving 4 bases not matched to a gene. This CDR3 comprises 15 residues. The CDR3 protein is CASSPGTGLQETQYF. CDR3 in DNA: TGTGCCAGCTCACCTGGGACAGGCCTCCAAGAGACCCAGTACTTC.

This clonotype appeared a few times. The chain combines TRBV11-2 with TRBJ2-5; tentative D call: TRBD1 (5 bases). V was clipped by 0 bases and J by 6 bases, with 14 bases between them. CDR1 is SGHAT and CDR2 is FQNNGV in the germline V gene. This CDR3 has 15 residues. CDR3 loop: CASSLDSPGMKTQYF. The CDR3 DNA follows: TGTGCCAGCAGCTTAGATTCCCCAGGGATGAAGACCCAGTACTTC. The variable domain in full, with the rest retrieved from reference TRBV11-2 and TRBJ2-5, is EAGVAQSPRYKIIEKRQSVAFWCNPISGHATLYWYQQILGQGPKLLIQFQNNGVVDDSQLPKDRFSAERLKGVDSTLKIQPAKLEDSAVYLCASSLDSPGMKTQYFGPGTRLLVL.

This rearrangement joins TRBV20-1 to TRBJ2-1; tentative D call: TRBD1 (6 bases). The germline V gene encodes CDR1 DFQATT and CDR2 SNEGSKA (reference sequence). This CDR3 region has 15 residues. Trimming pared 6 bases from V and 1 base from J, leaving 16 bases between. The CDR3 sequence is CSAGSTGSSYNEQFF. The CDR3 DNA follows: TGCAGTGCCGGGTCGACAGGTAGTTCCTACAATGAGCAGTTCTTC.

The chain employs TRBV5-8 and TRBJ2-4, with TRBD2 as a possible D gene (7 bases). The tail of the sequence fits TRBJ2-5 better, so the J call may be wrong. This CDR3 is built from 15 residues. Germline V gene sequence: CDR1 SGHTS, CDR2 YDEGEE. The chain's CDR3 is CASSLRLGGGETQYF. CDR3 bases: TGTGCCAGCAGCTTGCGACTAGGGGGAGGGGAGACCCAGTACTTC.

This clonotype was recorded a few times. This chain joins TRBV28 and TRBJ1-2; 7 bases agree with TRBD1. The V gene end was trimmed by 4 bases and the J gene end by 4 bases; junction bases not matched to a gene: 9. The V gene's germline CDR1 is MDHEN and CDR2 SYDVKM. There are 15 residues in the CDR3. CDR3 sequence: CASSSRTGETYGYTF. CDR3 coding DNA: TGTGCCAGCAGTTCCAGGACAGGAGAAACCTATGGCTACACCTTC.

This clonotype was recorded a few times. The V and J genes are TRBV7-9 and TRBJ2-1; TRBD2 matches at 11 bases. The CDR3 runs to 15 residues. The germline V gene encodes CDR1 SEHNR and CDR2 FQNEAQ (reference sequence). Losses at the gene ends were 5 bases for V and 9 bases for J; bases not matched to a gene: 9. CDR3 in amino acids: CASSPGLAESGEQFF. The CDR3 DNA reads TGTGCCAGCAGCCCGGGACTAGCGGAGTCGGGTGAGCAGTTCTTC.

The chain combines TRBV12-5 with TRBJ2-5, with 9 bases fitting TRBD1. Unmatched junction bases numbered 4, after V lost 3 bases and J lost 2 bases. The germline V gene encodes CDR1 LGHNT and CDR2 FRNRAP. The CDR3 spans 15 residues. The CDR3 bases are TGTGCTAGTGGTTTCGGACAGGGGCGGCAAGAGACCCAGTACTTC. Translating it yields CASGFGQGRQETQYF.

There are a few counts of this clonotype. J is TRBJ2-6 and V is TRBV28; D not certain. Germline-derived CDR1 and CDR2 are MDHEN and SYDVKM. CDR3 length: 17 residues. The V and J ends lost 5 bases and 0 bases respectively, with 14 bases between them. The CDR3 protein is CASSTRAANSGANVLTF. CDR3 nucleotides: TGTGCCAGCAGTACCCGGGCCGCAAACTCTGGGGCCAACGTCCTGACTTTC.

The sample holds many counts of this clonotype. This sequence joins TRBV5-1 and TRBJ2-1; weak D call: TRBD1 (6 bases). Trimming took 0 bases from V and 0 from J, leaving 7 bases between them. The CDR3 is 15 amino acids. Germline V gene sequence: CDR1 SGHRS, CDR2 YFSETQ. The CDR3 reads CASSLGTVSYNEQFF. CDR3 DNA: TGCGCCAGCAGCTTGGGGACAGTCTCCTACAATGAGCAGTTCTTC.